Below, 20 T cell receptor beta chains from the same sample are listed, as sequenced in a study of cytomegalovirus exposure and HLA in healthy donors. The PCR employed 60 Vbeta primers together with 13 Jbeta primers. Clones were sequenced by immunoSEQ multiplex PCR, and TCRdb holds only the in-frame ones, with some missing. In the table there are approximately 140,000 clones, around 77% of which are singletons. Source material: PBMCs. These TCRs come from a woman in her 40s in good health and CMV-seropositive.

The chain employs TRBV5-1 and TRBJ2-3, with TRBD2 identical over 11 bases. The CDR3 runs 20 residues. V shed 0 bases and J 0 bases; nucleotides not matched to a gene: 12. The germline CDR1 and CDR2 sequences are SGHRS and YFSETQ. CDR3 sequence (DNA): TGCGCCAGCAGCTTGGCGGGACTAGCGGAGACCCCCCCTAGCACAGATACGCAGTATTTT. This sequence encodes CASSLAGLAETPPSTDTQYF.

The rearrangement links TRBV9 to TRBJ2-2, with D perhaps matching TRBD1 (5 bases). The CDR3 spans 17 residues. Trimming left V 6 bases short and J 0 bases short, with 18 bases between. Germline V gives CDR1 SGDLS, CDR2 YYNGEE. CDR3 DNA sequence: TGTGCCAGCACCGCGCCCACTGGACATTCGAACACCGGGGAGCTGTTTTTT. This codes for CASTAPTGHSNTGELFF.

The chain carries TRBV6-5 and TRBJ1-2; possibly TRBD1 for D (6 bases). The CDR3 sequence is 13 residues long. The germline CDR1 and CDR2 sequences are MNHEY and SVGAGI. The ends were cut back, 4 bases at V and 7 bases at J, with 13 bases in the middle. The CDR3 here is CASSSPQGVGYTF. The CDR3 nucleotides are TGTGCCAGCAGTTCCCCACAGGGAGTTGGCTACACCTTC.

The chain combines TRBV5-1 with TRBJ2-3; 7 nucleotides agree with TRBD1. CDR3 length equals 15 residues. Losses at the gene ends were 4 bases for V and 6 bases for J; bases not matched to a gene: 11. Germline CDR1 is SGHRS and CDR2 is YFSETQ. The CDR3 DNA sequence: TGCGCCAGCAGCCCGGGACAGTTTTTTATTGATACGCAGTATTTT. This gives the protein CASSPGQFFIDTQYF.

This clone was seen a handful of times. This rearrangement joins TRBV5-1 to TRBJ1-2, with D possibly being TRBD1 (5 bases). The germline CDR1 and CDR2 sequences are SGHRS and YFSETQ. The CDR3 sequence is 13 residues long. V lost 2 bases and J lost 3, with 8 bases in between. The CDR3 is CASSLQADYGYTF. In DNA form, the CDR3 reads TGCGCCAGCAGCTTACAGGCCGACTATGGCTACACCTTC.

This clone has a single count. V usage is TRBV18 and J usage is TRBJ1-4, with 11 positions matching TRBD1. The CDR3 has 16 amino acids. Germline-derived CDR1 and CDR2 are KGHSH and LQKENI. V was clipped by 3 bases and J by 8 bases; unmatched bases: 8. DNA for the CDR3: TGTGCCAGCTCACCTCGCCGGGACAGGGGGGGCGAAAAACTGTTTTTT. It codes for CASSPRRDRGGEKLFF.

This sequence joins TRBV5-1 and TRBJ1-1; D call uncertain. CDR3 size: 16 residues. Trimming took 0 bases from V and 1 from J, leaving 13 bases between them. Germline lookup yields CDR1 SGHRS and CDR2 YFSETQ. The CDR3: CASSLAGGGQNTEAFF. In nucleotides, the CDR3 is TGCGCCAGCAGCTTGGCCGGTGGAGGGCAGAACACTGAAGCTTTCTTT.

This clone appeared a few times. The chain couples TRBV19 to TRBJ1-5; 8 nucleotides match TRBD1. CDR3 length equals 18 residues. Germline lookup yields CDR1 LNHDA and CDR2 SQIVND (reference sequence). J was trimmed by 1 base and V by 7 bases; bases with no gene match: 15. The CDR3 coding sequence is TGTGCCAGTACCCAATCAGCCCCGCAGGGGGCAAGCAATCAGCCCCAGCATTTT. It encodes CASTQSAPQGASNQPQHF.

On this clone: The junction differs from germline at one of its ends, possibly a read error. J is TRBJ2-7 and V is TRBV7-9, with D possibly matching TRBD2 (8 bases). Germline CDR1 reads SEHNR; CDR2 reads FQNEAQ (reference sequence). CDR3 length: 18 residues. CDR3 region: CSSSHDRVERGKSYEQYF. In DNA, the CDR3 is TGTTCCAGCAGCCACGACAGGGTCGAGCGGGGGAAATCCTACGAGCAGTACTTC.

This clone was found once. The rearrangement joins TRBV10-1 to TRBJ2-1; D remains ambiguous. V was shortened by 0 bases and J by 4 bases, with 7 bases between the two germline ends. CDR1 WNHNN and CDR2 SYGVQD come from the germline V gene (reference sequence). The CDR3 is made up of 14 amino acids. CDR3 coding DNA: TGCGCCAGCAGTGAGTCGGTCAGGTACAATGAGCAGTTCTTC. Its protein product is CASSESVRYNEQFF.

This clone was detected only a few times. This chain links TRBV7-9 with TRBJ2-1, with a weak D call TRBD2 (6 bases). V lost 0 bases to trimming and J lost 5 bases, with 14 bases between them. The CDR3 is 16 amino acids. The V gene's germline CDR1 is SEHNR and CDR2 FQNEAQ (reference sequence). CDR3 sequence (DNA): TGTGCCAGCAGCTTAGCGGGCGGGGCGGTAGACAATGAGCAGTTCTTC. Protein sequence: CASSLAGGAVDNEQFF. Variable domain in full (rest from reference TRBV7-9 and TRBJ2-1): DTGVSQNPRHKITKRGQNVTFRCDPISEHNRLYWYRQTLGQGPEFLTYFQNEAQLEKSRLLSDRFSAERPKGSFSTLEIQRTEQGDSAMYLCASSLAGGAVDNEQFFGPGTRLTVL.

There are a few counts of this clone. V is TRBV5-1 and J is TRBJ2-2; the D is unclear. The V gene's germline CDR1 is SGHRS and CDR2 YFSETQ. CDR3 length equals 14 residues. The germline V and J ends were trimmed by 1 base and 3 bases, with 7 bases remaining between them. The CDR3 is CASSLLSDTGELFF. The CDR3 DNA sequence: TGCGCCAGCAGCTTGTTATCCGACACCGGGGAGCTGTTTTTT.

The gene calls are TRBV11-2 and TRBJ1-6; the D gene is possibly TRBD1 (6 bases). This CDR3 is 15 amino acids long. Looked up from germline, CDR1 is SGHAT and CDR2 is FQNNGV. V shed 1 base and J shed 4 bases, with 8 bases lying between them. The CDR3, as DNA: TGTGCCAGCAGCTTAGTCAGGGGATATAATTCACCCCTCCACTTT. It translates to CASSLVRGYNSPLHF.

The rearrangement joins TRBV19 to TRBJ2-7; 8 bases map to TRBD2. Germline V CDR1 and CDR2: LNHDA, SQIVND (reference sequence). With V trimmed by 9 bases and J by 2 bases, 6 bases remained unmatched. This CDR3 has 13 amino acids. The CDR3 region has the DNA TGTGCCAGCCAGCGGGGGCCAACCTACGAGCAGTACTTC. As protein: CASQRGPTYEQYF.

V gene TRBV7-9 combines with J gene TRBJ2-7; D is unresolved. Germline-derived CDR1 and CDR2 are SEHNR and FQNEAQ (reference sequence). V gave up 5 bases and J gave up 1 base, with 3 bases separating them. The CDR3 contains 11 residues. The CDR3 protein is CASSLSYEQYF. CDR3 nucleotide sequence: TGTGCCAGCAGCCTATCCTACGAGCAGTACTTC.

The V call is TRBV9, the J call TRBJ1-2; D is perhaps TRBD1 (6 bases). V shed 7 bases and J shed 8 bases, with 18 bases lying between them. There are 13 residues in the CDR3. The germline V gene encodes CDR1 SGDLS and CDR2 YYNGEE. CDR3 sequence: CASGSGGVGGYTF. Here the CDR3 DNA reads TGTGCCAGCGGCTCGGGGGGCGTGGGGGGCTACACCTTC.

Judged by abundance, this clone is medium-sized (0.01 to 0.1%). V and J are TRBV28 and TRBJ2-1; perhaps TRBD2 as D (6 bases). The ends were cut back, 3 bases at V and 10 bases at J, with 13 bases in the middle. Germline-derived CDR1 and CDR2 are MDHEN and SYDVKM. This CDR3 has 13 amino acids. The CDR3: CASSLGTAGEQFF. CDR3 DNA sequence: TGTGCCAGCAGTTTGGGGACTGCTGGGGAGCAGTTCTTC. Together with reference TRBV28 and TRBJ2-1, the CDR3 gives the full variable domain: DVKVTQSSRYLVKRTGEKVFLECVQDMDHENMFWYRQDPGLGLRLIYFSYDVKMKEKGDIPEGYSVSREKKERFSLILESASTNQTSMYLCASSLGTAGEQFFGPGTRLTVL.

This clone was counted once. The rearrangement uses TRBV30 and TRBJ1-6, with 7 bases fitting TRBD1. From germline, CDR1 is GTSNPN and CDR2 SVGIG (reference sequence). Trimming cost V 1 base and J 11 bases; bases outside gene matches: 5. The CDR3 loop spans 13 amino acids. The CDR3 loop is CAWSGQGVTPLHF. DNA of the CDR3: TGTGCCTGGAGTGGACAGGGTGTGACACCCCTCCACTTT.

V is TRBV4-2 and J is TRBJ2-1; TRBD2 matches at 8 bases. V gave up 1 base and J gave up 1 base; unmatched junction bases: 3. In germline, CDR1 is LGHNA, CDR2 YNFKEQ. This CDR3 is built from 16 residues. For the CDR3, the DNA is TGTGCCAGCAGCCAAGTTGGCGGGAGGTCCTACAATGAGCAGTTCTTC. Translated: CASSQVGGRSYNEQFF.

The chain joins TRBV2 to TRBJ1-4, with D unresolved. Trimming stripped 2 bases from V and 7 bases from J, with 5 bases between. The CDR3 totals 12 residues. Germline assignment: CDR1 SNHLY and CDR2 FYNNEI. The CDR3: CASSERVEKLFF. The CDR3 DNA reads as TGTGCCAGCAGTGAACGAGTTGAAAAACTGTTTTTT. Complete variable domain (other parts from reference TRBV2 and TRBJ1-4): EPEVTQTPSHQVTQMGQEVILRCVPISNHLYFYWYRQILGQKVEFLVSFYNNEISEKSEIFDDQFSVERPDGSNFTLKIRSTKLEDSAMYFCASSERVEKLFFGSGTQLSVL.